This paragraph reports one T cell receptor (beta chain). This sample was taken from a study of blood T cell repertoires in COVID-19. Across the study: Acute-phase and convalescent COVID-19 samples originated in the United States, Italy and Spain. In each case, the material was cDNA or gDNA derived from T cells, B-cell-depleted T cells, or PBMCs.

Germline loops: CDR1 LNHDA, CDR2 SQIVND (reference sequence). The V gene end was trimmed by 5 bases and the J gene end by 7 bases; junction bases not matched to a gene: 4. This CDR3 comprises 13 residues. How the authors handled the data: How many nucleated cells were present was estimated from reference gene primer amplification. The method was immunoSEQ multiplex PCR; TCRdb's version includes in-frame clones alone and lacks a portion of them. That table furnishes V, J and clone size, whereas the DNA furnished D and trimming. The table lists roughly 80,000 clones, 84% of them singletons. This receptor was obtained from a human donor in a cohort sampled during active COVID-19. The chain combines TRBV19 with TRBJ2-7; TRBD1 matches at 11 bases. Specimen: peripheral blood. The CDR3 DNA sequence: TGTGCCAGTAGTGTCCGGGACAGGGGGGAGCAGTACTTC. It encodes CASSVRDRGEQYF.